This T cell receptor beta chain was identified during a study of cytomegalovirus exposure and HLA in healthy donors (dated by TCRdb to 2015 to 2018). About the study as a whole: According to an earlier analysis of 587 of the donors, roughly 180 million T cells yielded 95 million to 140 million unique TCR beta sequences and approximately 300 Gb of sequence data. Class I and class II HLA loci were covered by the typing at four-digit resolution. Donor age, sex, ethnicity and CMV serostatus were compiled together with the repertoire data. The study combined high-throughput TCR immunosequencing, statistical association of individual TCRs with disease status, and machine learning to predict cytomegalovirus infection status. Roughly 5 DR-DQ haplotypes were treated as single units for association and clustering because of strong linkage in the cohort. Using immunosequencing, the study profiled T cell repertoires from 500 to 800 subjects and related those repertoires to cytomegalovirus serostatus. A later genetic analysis took genome-wide SNP genotypes for about 60% of the roughly 670 donors and used that subset as a discovery cohort. Typing coverage differed by locus: A, B, C, DRB1 and DQB1 were typed in roughly 620-630 donors, DQA1 in about 560, DPA1 in over 600, and DPB1 in 400 to 480. An earlier analysis of around 540 of the donors applied high-throughput TCR beta sequencing to assess whether each TCR beta V gene segment acted as functional or pseudogenic. Rather than drawing on any new phenotypic data, the later analysis identified candidate immune exposures from TCR beta sequences and the way those sequences occurred across donors. A separate validation cohort of over a hundred different subjects was used in addition to the 666-subject first cohort. A later analysis re-analyzed previously published TCR beta repertoires from 500 to 700 donors and added high-resolution HLA genotyping to study TCR occurrence patterns. The genetic ancestry cluster associated with self-reported Caucasian donors included around 76% of the 398 genotyped donors. On average, 235,054 unique TCR beta nucleotide sequences were sequenced per donor among 398 genotyped donors of the cohort, with roughly 20% of those sequences being non-productive. Around 300 gigabases of sequencing data and 80 million or so unique TCR sequences were included in an early release covering roughly 700 HLA-typed donors. The aim of the study was to test whether cataloging public T cell receptors could identify signatures of past pathogen exposure. Every discovery cohort repertoire had been produced on one sequencing platform. Study-wide conclusions, independent of this receptor: In a later analysis, the rate of TCR association differed among HLA loci, with DRB1 alleles having the most associated TCRs and HLA-C alleles having the fewest. In both the original and validation cohorts, the classifier was reported to diagnose cytomegalovirus status with high specificity and sensitivity. In a later analysis, some 18,000 TCR beta sequences were associated with specific HLA alleles at a false discovery rate of 0.05. The only immune exposure information available for the cohort was CMV serostatus. In vitro tests confirmed that a few of the cytomegalovirus-associated TCR beta chains recognize cytomegalovirus antigens. Most CMV-associated TCR beta chains appeared to be HLA-restricted in a later analysis, and the HLA associations seemed to be driven largely by CMV exposure. In this cohort, only TCR beta chains were sequenced, and detectable features were limited by the absence of alpha or paired-chain data. Several of the top co-occurrence clusters appeared to be linked to parvovirus B19, influenza, CMV and Epstein-Barr virus, according to a later analysis. A later genetic analysis associated a missense DCLRE1C variant with V-gene and J-gene trimming of TCR beta chains, and an independent cohort replicated the association. In a later analysis, HLA-associated TCR beta chains were found to be more clonally expanded and to have lower generation probabilities than equally common non-associated chains. Across donors, most TCR sequences were observed very rarely, whereas some public TCRs were present in many individuals. Seventeen rarely observed V segments, including chromosome 9 orphons, were excluded from the earlier analysis of several hundred of the donors because counts were too low. The authors suggested that the approach could potentially be extended to other disease states and immunological phenotypes. A further reported finding was that TCR beta sequences accurately predicted the HLA-A and HLA-B alleles for most subjects in the first cohort. Because HLA typing was unavailable for some donors at each locus, only the typed subset was used in association tests. According to a later genetic analysis, donors in an Asian-associated ancestry cluster had fewer N-insertions in productive TCRs than the roughly 700-donor mean. A cluster of highly shared sequence variants was judged likely to be a technical artifact of the sequencing pipeline. Sequencing depth was assumed to be roughly uniform across donors in the presence/absence analyses, though that assumption may not hold. A total of 164 TCR beta chains were listed by the study as associated with cytomegalovirus. An earlier analysis of some 560 of the donors showed that most TCR beta V segments appeared in productive rearrangements either about 87% or about 30% of the time, which broadly matched IMGT annotations. Correlated functional status among segregating V segments might be attributable to linkage disequilibrium, but an unknown experimental factor could not be ruled out. When HLA alleles, especially DR and DQ, strongly co-occurred, attributing TCR associations to individual alleles was difficult.

Libraries were built with the immunoSEQ multiplex PCR assay. For the multiplex PCR, a mixture combining 60 forward primers for TCR Vbeta segments and 13 reverse primers for TCR Jbeta segments was used. The CDR3 region of rearranged TCR beta genes was amplified from genomic DNA with a multiplex PCR assay. The Illumina HiSeq System was used to sequence the amplified TCR beta libraries as 87-base-pair reads. The authors' analysis ran thus. A later analysis counted approximately 84 million unique TCR beta chains across the 700 or so repertoires, and some 11 million of these chains were shared by at least two donors. Raw reads were error-corrected and collapsed into unique sequences by a nearest-neighbor algorithm in which closely related sequences were merged to remove PCR and sequencing errors. CDR3 sequences were aligned to IMGT reference sequences to assign V, D and J gene segments. Each retained sequence needed at least a six-nucleotide match to both a V gene segment and a J gene segment. A rearrangement counted as productive if the CDR3 had no stop codons and remained in frame with V and J, and every other rearrangement counted as non-productive. CDR3 was defined by IMGT convention, running from the second conserved V-encoded cysteine to the conserved J-encoded phenylalanine. The earlier analysis of 587 of the donors excluded sequences that lacked an unambiguous match to a single V gene segment. In an earlier analysis of approximately 550 of the donors, V segments were called functional above 56.7% productive rearrangements and were called segregating when the between-donor standard deviation exceeded 5%. A statistical classification framework was built for diagnosing cytomegalovirus status from the catalog of TCR beta chain sequences. In a later analysis, TCR nucleotide sequences were compared against IMGT/GENE-DB human TR gene sequences so that V and J genes could be assigned. The TCRdist pipeline was used in a later analysis to assign CDR3 sequences and most-parsimonious VDJ recombination scenarios. In a later analysis, each TCR beta chain was defined by its CDR3 amino acid sequence together with its V-gene family, and reads without a unique V-gene family were excluded. In a later analysis, 450 to 600 highly shared, low-generation-probability nucleotide sequences were removed to address suspected cross-contamination and a sequencing artifact. For each public chain, a later analysis derived a clonal expansion index from normalized ranks of inferred template counts within each repertoire. In a later analysis, generation probabilities were computed with a VDJ recombination model fitted to out-of-frame rearrangements, and the resulting probabilities were checked against IGoR. Hypergeometric tests were used in a later analysis to score TCR-TCR, TCR-HLA and TCR-CMV co-occurrence, with a repertoire-size bias correction applied to the TCR pairs. False discovery rates were estimated in a later analysis by permuting HLA or CMV assignments 20 times. A later analysis grouped co-occurring TCRs with DBSCAN, adding TCRdist sequence similarity when clustering within HLA-allele-positive subsets. Repertoires with fewer than 30,000 or more than 120,000 public chains, plus five repertoires with anomalous nucleotide sharing, were excluded from co-occurrence clustering. This is the immuneACCESS table as TCRdb keeps it, with only in-frame sequences that have V and J called. A part of the clones is gone; compared with another copy, unresolved V genes explain less than half, and the rest is unexplained. From that table come the V and J calls and clone size; the DNA was used to work out D and trimming. The table for this sample lists about 120,000 clones. The ten largest clonotypes hold less than 4.5% of the sample.

With regard to this clone: The antigen this receptor binds is unknown.

The cohort comprised 666 healthy bone marrow donors. At the time of sampling, every cohort member was nominally healthy, though immune exposures that went unrecorded were likely present. The donor was CMV seronegative and was included in the group of several hundred seronegative cohort members. Each donor provided a peripheral blood sample, and peripheral blood mononuclear cells were used for TCR beta sequencing. Genomic DNA was extracted from the blood cell samples with the Qiagen DNeasy Blood Extraction Kit. The receptor was isolated from a man between 25 and 39 years old in good health and CMV-seronegative. Material: PBMCs.

For the CDR3, the sequence is CAISEQTGGYGYTF. The sequenced DNA: TGTGCCATCAGTGAACAGACAGGGGGCTATGGCTACACCTTC. The rearrangement joined TRBV10-3 to TRBJ1-2; TRBD1 fits 9 bases in the junction. Including the terminal cysteine and phenylalanine, the CDR3 comprises 14 residues. Only CDR3 DNA remains: 42 bases, in frame from the first base. Taken from the germline V gene, the CDR1 and CDR2 loops are ENHRY and SYGVKD. Germline trimming: 3 bases from V, 4 bases from J; junction bases outside gene matches: 3.